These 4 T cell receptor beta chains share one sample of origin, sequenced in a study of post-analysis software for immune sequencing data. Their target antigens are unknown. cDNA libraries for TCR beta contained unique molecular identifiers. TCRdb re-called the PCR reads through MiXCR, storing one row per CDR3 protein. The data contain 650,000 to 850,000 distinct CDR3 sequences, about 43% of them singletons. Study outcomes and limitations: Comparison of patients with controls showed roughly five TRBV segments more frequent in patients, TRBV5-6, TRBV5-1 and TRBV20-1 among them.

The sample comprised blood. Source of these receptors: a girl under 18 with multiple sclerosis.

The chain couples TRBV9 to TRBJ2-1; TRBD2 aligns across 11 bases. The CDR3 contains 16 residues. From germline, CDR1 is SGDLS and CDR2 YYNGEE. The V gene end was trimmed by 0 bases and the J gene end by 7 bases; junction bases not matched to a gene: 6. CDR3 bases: TGTGCCAGCAGCGTAGCGGGACTAGCGGTCCAGAATGAGCAGTTCTTC. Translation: CASSVAGLAVQNEQFF.

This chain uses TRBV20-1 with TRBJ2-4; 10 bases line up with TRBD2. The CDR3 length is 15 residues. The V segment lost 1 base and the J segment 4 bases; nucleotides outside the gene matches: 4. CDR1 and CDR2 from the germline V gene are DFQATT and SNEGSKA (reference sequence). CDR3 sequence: CSARATTSGKNIQYF. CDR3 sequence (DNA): TGCAGTGCTAGAGCTACGACTAGCGGGAAAAACATTCAGTACTTC.

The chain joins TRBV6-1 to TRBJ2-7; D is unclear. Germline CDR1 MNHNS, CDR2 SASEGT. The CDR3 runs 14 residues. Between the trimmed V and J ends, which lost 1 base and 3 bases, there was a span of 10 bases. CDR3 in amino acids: CASSEGGPNYEQYF. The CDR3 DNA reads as TGTGCCAGCAGTGAAGGGGGTCCCAACTACGAGCAGTACTTC.

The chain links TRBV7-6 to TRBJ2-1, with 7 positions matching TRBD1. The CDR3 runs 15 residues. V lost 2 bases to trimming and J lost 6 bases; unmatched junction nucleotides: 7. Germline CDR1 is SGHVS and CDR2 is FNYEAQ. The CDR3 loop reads CASSLFGAGGNEQFF. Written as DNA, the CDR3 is TGTGCCAGCAGCTTATTCGGGGCAGGGGGCAATGAGCAGTTCTTC.